The clone carrying this T cell receptor (beta chain) occurred a few times. TCRdb re-called the 5' RACE reads with MiXCR, one entry per CDR3 protein. The repertoire has about 33,000 distinct CDR3 sequences, roughly an eighth of them found once; the top ten carry about 30%. Trimming at V came to 5 bases and at J to 0 bases, leaving 7 bases not matched to a gene. This CDR3 contains 15 residues. Per the germline V gene, CDR1 is PRHDT and CDR2 is FYEKMQ (reference sequence). These data belong to a study of CD8 T cells in ankylosing spondylitis. V gene TRBV13 combines with J gene TRBJ2-7, with 7 bases that match TRBD1. Sequenced input: synovial fluid, either unsorted or a sorted T cell fraction (not recorded which). The TCR comes from a male donor with ankylosing spondylitis. CDR3 residues: CASSDGQADSYEQYF. As DNA, the CDR3 is TGTGCCAGCAGCGACGGACAGGCCGACTCCTACGAGCAGTACTTC.